This T cell receptor (beta chain) was identified in a study of blood T cell repertoires in COVID-19. Study-level information: The study drew acute and convalescent COVID-19 samples from the United States, Italy and Spain. Nucleic acid was either cDNA or gDNA, and it came from T cells, B-cell-depleted T cells, or PBMCs.

This clone came up a few times. The CDR3 spans 16 residues. The V gene's germline CDR1 is KGHDR and CDR2 SFDVKD. Trimming removed 0 bases from V and 2 bases from J, with 13 bases in between. In the original processing: Amplification from reference gene primers served as the basis for estimated nucleated cell counts. Some clones are missing from TCRdb's copy, which holds only in-frame ones; the method was immunoSEQ multiplex PCR. V and J calls and clone size are given by that table; D and trimming were obtained from the DNA. The sample comprises some 96,000 clones, roughly nine tenths of which are singletons, and over 7% rests with the top ten.

The origin of this receptor is a man aged 25-45 years in a cohort sampled during active COVID-19. Sequencing was done on a sample of peripheral blood. The chain joins TRBV24-1 to TRBJ2-7; D is unclear. The CDR3, as DNA: TGTGCCACCAGTGATTTGCCTCAGGCACCCCCCTACGAGCAGTACTTC. This sequence encodes CATSDLPQAPPYEQYF.